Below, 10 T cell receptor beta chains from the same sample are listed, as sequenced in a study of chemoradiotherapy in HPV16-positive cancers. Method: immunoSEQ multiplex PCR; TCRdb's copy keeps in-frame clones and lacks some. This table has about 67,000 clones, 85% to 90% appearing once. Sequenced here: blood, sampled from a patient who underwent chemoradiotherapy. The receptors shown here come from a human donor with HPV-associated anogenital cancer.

CDR3: CAIRGTPVGPDTQYF. CDR3 sequence (DNA): TGTGCCATCAGGGGGACCCCCGTCGGCCCAGATACGCAGTATTTT. The rearrangement uses TRBV10-3 and TRBJ2-3; possibly TRBD1 or TRBD2 for D (5 bases each). The length of the CDR3 is 15 residues. Trimming removed 6 bases from V and 4 bases from J, with 17 bases in between. Germline CDR1 is ENHRY and CDR2 is SYGVKD.

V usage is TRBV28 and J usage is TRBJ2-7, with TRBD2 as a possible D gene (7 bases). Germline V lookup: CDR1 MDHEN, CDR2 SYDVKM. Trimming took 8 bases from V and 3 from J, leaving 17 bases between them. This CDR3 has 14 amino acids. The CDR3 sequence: CASSSKGGVYEQYF. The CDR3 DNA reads TGTGCCAGCTCTTCAAAGGGGGGGGTCTACGAGCAGTACTTC.

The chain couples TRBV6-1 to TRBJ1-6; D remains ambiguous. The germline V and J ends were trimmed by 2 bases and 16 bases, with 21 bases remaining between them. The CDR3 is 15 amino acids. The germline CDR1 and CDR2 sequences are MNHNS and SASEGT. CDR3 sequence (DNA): TGTGCCAGCAGTGAATTGGACCCCGTAGTGGCCCAACTCCACTTT. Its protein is CASSELDPVVAQLHF.

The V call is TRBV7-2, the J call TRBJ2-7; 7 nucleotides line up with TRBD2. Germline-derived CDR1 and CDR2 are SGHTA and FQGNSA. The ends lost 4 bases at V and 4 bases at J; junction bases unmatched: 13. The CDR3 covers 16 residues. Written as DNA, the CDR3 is TGTGCCAGCAGCTGGGACCTGTTTGGGGGGGAGTACGAGCAGTACTTC. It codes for CASSWDLFGGEYEQYF.

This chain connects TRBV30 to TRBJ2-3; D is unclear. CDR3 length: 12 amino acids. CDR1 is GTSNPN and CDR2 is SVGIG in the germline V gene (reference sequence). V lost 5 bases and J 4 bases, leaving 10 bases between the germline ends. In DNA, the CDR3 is TGTGCCTGGCAATCACAATCAGATACGCAGTATTTT. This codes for CAWQSQSDTQYF.

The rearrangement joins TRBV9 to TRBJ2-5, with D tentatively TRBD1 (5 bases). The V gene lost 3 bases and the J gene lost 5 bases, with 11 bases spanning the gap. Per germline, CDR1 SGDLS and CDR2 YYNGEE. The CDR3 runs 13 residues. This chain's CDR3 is CASSGGGAETQYF. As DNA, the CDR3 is TGTGCCAGCAGCGGGGGCGGCGCGGAGACCCAGTACTTC.

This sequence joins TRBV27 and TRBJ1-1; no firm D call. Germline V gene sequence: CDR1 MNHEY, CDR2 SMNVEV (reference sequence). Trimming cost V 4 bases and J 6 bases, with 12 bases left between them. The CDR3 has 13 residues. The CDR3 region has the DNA TGTGCCAGCAGTTACCGGGTTGCTGCTGAAGCTTTCTTT. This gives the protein CASSYRVAAEAFF.

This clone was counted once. In DNA, the CDR3 is TGTGCCAGCAGCTCGTCGGACTGGGACTTGGGCAACACTGAAGCTTTCTTT. It is translated as CASSSSDWDLGNTEAFF. V gene TRBV13 combines with J gene TRBJ1-1; possible D gene TRBD1, 5 bases. This CDR3 region has 17 residues. CDR1 and CDR2 (germline): PRHDT, FYEKMQ (reference sequence). V was shortened by 4 bases and J by 2 bases, with 20 bases between the two germline ends.

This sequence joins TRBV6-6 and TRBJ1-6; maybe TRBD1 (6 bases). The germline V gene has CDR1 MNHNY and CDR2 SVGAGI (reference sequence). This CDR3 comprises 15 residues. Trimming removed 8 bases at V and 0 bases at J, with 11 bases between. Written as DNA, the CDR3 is TGTGCCAGCGTCGGACAGCCCTCCTATAATTCACCCCTCCACTTT. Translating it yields CASVGQPSYNSPLHF.

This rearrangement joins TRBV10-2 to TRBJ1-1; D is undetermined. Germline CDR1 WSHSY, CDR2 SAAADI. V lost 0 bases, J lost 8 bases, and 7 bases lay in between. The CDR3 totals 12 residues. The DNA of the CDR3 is TGCGCCAGCAGTGAGTCACAGATAGAAGCTTTCTTT. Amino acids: CASSESQIEAFF.